The rows below give T cell receptor beta chains drawn from one sample of a study of blood T cell repertoires in COVID-19. Produced via immunoSEQ multiplex PCR; TCRdb's table is partial and in-frame only. Of under 200,000 clones in the sample, around 86% were seen once. The sample was peripheral blood. The origin of the receptors is a woman older than 75 in a cohort sampled during active or convalescent COVID-19. Both conserved end residues are part of each CDR3. The D gene is left open where the match is weak. Clone size is not always given. Where it is, it says once, few, many or a class for expanded clones.

v_call	j_call	d_call	clone_size	cdr3_aa	cdr3_nt
TRBV5-1	TRBJ1-1	-	-	CASSLDPDTTNTEAFF	TGCGCCAGCAGCTTGGATCCGGACACGACGAACACTGAAGCTTTCTTT
TRBV27	TRBJ1-1	-	-	CASSFNSGGTEAFF	TGTGCCAGCAGTTTTAACAGCGGGGGGACTGAAGCTTTCTTT
TRBV5-4	TRBJ2-7	-	-	CASSSRLAGDNYEQYF	TGTGCCAGCAGCTCGCGTCTGGCAGGGGATAACTACGAGCAGTACTTC
TRBV23-1	TRBJ1-3	-	-	CASSQFPVSSGNTIYF	TGCGCCAGCAGTCAATTTCCGGTTTCCTCTGGAAACACCATATATTTT
TRBV11-3	TRBJ2-3	TRBD2	-	CASSLGGGSTDTQYF	TGTGCCAGCAGCTTAGGCGGGGGGAGCACAGATACGCAGTATTTT
TRBV3-1/TRBV3-2	TRBJ1-1	-	-	CASSTGIGTEAFF	TGTGCCAGCAGCACAGGGATTGGGACTGAAGCTTTCTTT
TRBV10-1	TRBJ2-3	-	-	CASSESGASDTQYF	TGCGCCAGCAGTGAGTCGGGAGCTTCAGATACGCAGTATTTT
TRBV6-5	TRBJ1-5	TRBD1	-	CASSRDSRSPQHF	TGTGCCAGCAGTCGGGACAGCCGCTCGCCCCAGCATTTT
TRBV6-5	TRBJ1-5	TRBD1	-	CASSSRTGGDQPQHF	TGTGCCAGCAGTTCGAGGACAGGCGGCGATCAGCCCCAGCATTTT
TRBV24-1	TRBJ1-5	TRBD1	-	CATSDGPGTGPSAQHF	TGTGCCACCAGTGATGGCCCCGGGACAGGTCCCAGTGCCCAGCATTTT
TRBV18	TRBJ1-1	-	-	CASRGNTEAFF	TGTGCCAGCCGGGGGAACACTGAAGCTTTCTTT
TRBV5-4	TRBJ1-1	TRBD1	-	CASSLEGANTEAFF	TGTGCCAGCAGCTTGGAGGGGGCTAACACTGAAGCTTTCTTT
TRBV19	TRBJ1-1	-	-	CASRKATENAEAFF	TGTGCCAGTAGGAAGGCCACAGAAAACGCTGAAGCTTTCTTT
TRBV12-1	TRBJ1-1	-	-	CASSSRDSMNTEAFF	TGTGCCAGCAGCTCCCGTGACAGCATGAACACTGAAGCTTTCTTT
TRBV5-1	TRBJ1-3	-	-	CASSLAGYGNTIYF	TGCGCCAGCAGCTTGGCAGGTTATGGAAACACCATATATTTT
TRBV5-5	TRBJ1-2	-	-	CASSFPGLGYGYTF	TGTGCCAGCAGCTTTCCAGGGCTCGGCTATGGCTACACCTTC
TRBV18	TRBJ2-3	-	few	CASSPGASTDTQYF	TGTGCCAGCTCACCAGGGGCGAGCACAGATACGCAGTATTTT
TRBV5-8	TRBJ2-1	TRBD1	few	CASRGPGQVYNEQFF	TGTGCCAGCAGGGGACCGGGACAGGTATACAATGAGCAGTTCTTC
TRBV27	TRBJ1-3	-	-	CASMGGLGNTIYF	TGTGCCAGCATGGGGGGGCTTGGAAACACCATATATTTT
TRBV2	TRBJ1-4	-	once	CASSTGRKNEKLFF	TGTGCCAGCAGCACAGGTCGCAAGAATGAAAAACTGTTTTTT
TRBV7-2	TRBJ1-2	-	-	CASSYTGIDYGYTF	TGTGCCAGCAGCTACACAGGTATCGACTATGGCTACACCTTC
TRBV28	TRBJ1-2	TRBD1	-	CASSRTGLGYTF	TGTGCCAGCAGTAGGACAGGGCTTGGCTACACCTTC
TRBV4-2	TRBJ2-1	-	-	CASSQTRGSGGSYNEQFF	TGTGCCAGCAGCCAAACCAGGGGGTCGGGAGGGTCCTACAATGAGCAGTTCTTC
TRBV5-1	TRBJ2-7	TRBD2	-	CASSLVPTSGGLSYEQYF	TGCGCCAGCAGCTTGGTCCCGACTAGCGGGGGGCTCTCCTACGAGCAGTACTTC
TRBV3-1/TRBV3-2	TRBJ1-2	TRBD1	-	CASSRGDSLGGYTF	TGTGCCAGCAGCCGAGGGGACAGTCTTGGAGGCTACACCTTC
TRBV4-1	TRBJ1-4	-	-	CASSPKEGANEKLFF	TGCGCCAGCAGCCCAAAGGAAGGGGCTAATGAAAAACTGTTTTTT
TRBV28	TRBJ2-3	-	few	CASSLYAPLSTDTQYF	TGTGCCAGCAGTTTATACGCGCCCCTGAGCACAGATACGCAGTATTTT
TRBV4-1	TRBJ1-4	TRBD1	-	CASSQVKGASEKLFF	TGCGCCAGCAGCCAAGTCAAGGGGGCCAGTGAAAAACTGTTTTTT
TRBV5-5	TRBJ1-5	TRBD1	-	CASSSGQGGNQPQHF	TGTGCCAGCAGCTCTGGACAGGGGGGCAATCAGCCCCAGCATTTT
TRBV10-3	TRBJ2-1	TRBD1	-	CAISPSPGQGNNEQFF	TGTGCCATCAGTCCTTCCCCGGGACAGGGTAACAATGAGCAGTTCTTC
TRBV7-6	TRBJ2-7	-	-	CASSLSSGGPYEQYF	TGTGCCAGCAGCTTATCGTCGGGGGGCCCCTACGAGCAGTACTTC
TRBV5-1	TRBJ2-3	-	-	CASSLVGGRDTQYF	TGCGCCAGCAGCTTGGTGGGGGGTCGAGATACGCAGTATTTT
TRBV6-5	TRBJ1-5	-	-	CASSLDNPGTNQPQHF	TGTGCCAGCAGTTTAGACAATCCTGGAACCAATCAGCCCCAGCATTTT
TRBV28	TRBJ2-1	-	few	CASKTFLISGNEQFF	TGTGCCAGCAAAACCTTTCTTATCTCGGGCAATGAGCAGTTCTTC
TRBV9	TRBJ1-2	-	-	CASSTPRGGVNYGYTF	TGTGCCAGCAGCACCCCACGCGGGGGTGTTAACTATGGCTACACCTTC
TRBV27	TRBJ2-5	-	once	CASSLSFVASLETQYF	TGTGCCAGCAGTTTATCCTTCGTGGCTAGCTTGGAGACCCAGTACTTC
TRBV12-3/TRBV12-4	TRBJ2-5	-	-	CASSFSIKTQYF	TGTGCCAGCAGTTTCTCTATAAAGACCCAGTACTTC
TRBV21-1	TRBJ2-5	-	-	CASGLESRGQETQYF	TGTGCCAGTGGGCTCGAATCCAGGGGGCAAGAGACCCAGTACTTC
TRBV2	TRBJ1-2	TRBD1	-	CASSEYQGQGYGYTF	TGTGCCAGCAGTGAATATCAGGGACAGGGATATGGCTACACCTTC
TRBV7-2	TRBJ1-1	-	-	CASSLWGGRDTEAFF	TGTGCCAGCAGCTTATGGGGGGGGCGGGACACTGAAGCTTTCTTT
TRBV9	TRBJ2-5	-	-	CASSSGTQETQYF	TGTGCCAGCAGCTCCGGGACTCAAGAGACCCAGTACTTC
TRBV7-9	TRBJ1-2	TRBD1	-	CASSLSSGQGNGYTF	TGTGCCAGCAGCTTATCCTCGGGACAGGGCAATGGCTACACCTTC
TRBV11-3	TRBJ2-7	-	-	CASSLSGYEQYF	TGTGCCAGCAGCTTATCGGGTTACGAGCAGTACTTC
TRBV12-3/TRBV12-4	TRBJ1-1	-	-	CASSLWQAFF	TGTGCCAGCAGCTTGTGGCAAGCTTTCTTT
TRBV27	TRBJ2-3	TRBD1	-	CASSINTGGSTDTQYF	TGTGCCAGCAGTATAAACACAGGGGGAAGCACAGATACGCAGTATTTT
TRBV27	TRBJ2-1	TRBD1	once	CASSPQGANEQFF	TGTGCCAGCAGTCCACAGGGGGCGAATGAGCAGTTCTTC
TRBV9	TRBJ1-4	TRBD1	-	CASSDDRGQGEKLFF	TGTGCCAGCAGCGACGACAGGGGGCAGGGTGAAAAACTGTTTTTT
TRBV29-1	TRBJ1-3	-	-	CSVETGYADSGNTIYF	TGCAGCGTTGAAACGGGGTATGCGGACTCTGGAAACACCATATATTTT